This paragraph reports one T cell receptor beta chain. V trimming: 3 bases; J trimming: 4 bases; junction bases outside the gene matches: 3. CDR1 MGHRA and CDR2 YSYEKL come from the germline V gene. This CDR3 has 15 residues. This sample was included in a study of blood T cell repertoires in COVID-19. Study information: Samples representing acute and convalescent COVID-19 were sourced from the United States, Italy and Spain.

Clones were sequenced by immunoSEQ multiplex PCR, and TCRdb holds only the in-frame ones, with some missing. The sample carries a few hundred thousand clones, roughly 79% recorded once. The rearrangement links TRBV4-1 to TRBJ2-7, with 13 bases identical to TRBD2. The sequence derives from a man aged 40-49 years who had recovered from COVID-19. The sample consisted of PBMCs or T cells enriched from blood (not recorded which). The CDR3 DNA is TGCGCCAGCAGCCACGGACTAGCGGGGGCGTACGAGCAGTACTTC. Residues: CASSHGLAGAYEQYF.